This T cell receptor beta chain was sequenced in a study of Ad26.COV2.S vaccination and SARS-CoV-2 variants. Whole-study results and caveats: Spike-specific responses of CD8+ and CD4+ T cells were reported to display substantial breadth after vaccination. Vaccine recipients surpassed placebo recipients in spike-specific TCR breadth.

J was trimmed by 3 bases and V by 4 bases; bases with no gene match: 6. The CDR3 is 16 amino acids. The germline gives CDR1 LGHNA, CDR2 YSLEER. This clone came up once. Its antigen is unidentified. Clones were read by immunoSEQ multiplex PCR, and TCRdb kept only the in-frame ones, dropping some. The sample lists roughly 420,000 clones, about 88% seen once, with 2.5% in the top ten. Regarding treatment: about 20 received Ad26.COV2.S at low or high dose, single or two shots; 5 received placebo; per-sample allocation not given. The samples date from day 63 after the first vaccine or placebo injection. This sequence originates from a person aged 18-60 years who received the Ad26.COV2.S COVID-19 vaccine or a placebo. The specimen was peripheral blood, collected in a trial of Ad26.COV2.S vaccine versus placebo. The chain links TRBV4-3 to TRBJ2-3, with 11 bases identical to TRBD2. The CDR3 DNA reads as TGCGCCAGCAGCCGTGAACTAGCGGGGGTGACAGATACGCAGTATTTT. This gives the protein CASSRELAGVTDTQYF.